This T cell receptor (beta chain) was obtained from a study of a mutant IDH1 vaccine in newly diagnosed glioma. Overall study: Commencement of vaccination occurred 4-6 weeks following radiotherapy alone, or concurrently with temozolomide cycles.

Profiling relied on immunoSEQ multiplex PCR, and the TCRdb table lists in-frame clones only, not all of them. Here the sample spans more than 55,000 clones, approximately 78% being singletons. To note about this clone: Antigen specificity is unknown.

Sample time point: week 23, last vaccination. Every vaccine dose comprised 300 ug of mutant IDH1 20-mer peptide plus topical imiquimod. The sequence was obtained from a woman in her 40s with glioma. Some clones in this sample may be carry-over from other donors' samples. The material was PBMCs, obtained from a glioma patient whose treatment included an IDH1 peptide vaccine.

The CDR3 loop reads CASSEMFNYGYTF. CDR3 DNA: TGTGCCAGCAGTGAAATGTTTAACTATGGCTACACCTTC. The genes are TRBV2 and TRBJ1-2; D is undetermined. The CDR3 has 13 residues. Trimming stripped 2 bases from V and 1 base from J, with 5 bases between. Germline CDR1 SNHLY, CDR2 FYNNEI. The whole variable domain, remainder taken from reference TRBV2 and TRBJ1-2, is EPEVTQTPSHQVTQMGQEVILRCVPISNHLYFYWYRQILGQKVEFLVSFYNNEISEKSEIFDDQFSVERPDGSNFTLKIRSTKLEDSAMYFCASSEMFNYGYTFGSGTRLTVV.